This T cell receptor (beta chain) came from a study of beta chain features in type 1 diabetes. Trimming left V 6 bases short and J 6 bases short, with 19 bases between. Germline CDR1 is MDHEN and CDR2 is SYDVKM. The CDR3 is 15 residues long. The sequenced template was cDNA made from the entire isolated RNA. Several million reads were obtained on average from naive, central memory and regulatory T cell samples. Assay: immunoSEQ multiplex PCR; the TCRdb copy retains only in-frame clones and omits some. The sample yields under 450,000 clones, about 15% seen once. The TCR was taken from a woman under 30 in good health. The source material was naive CD4+ T cells from blood. The rearrangement uses TRBV28 and TRBJ2-3, with a tentative D call TRBD2 (6 bases). CDR3 protein: CASSQTGGGLDTQYF. CDR3 in DNA: TGTGCCAGCAGCCAGACCGGTGGAGGGTTGGATACGCAGTATTTT. The entire variable domain, with the rest obtained from reference TRBV28 and TRBJ2-3, is as follows: DVKVTQSSRYLVKRTGEKVFLECVQDMDHENMFWYRQDPGLGLRLIYFSYDVKMKEKGDIPEGYSVSREKKERFSLILESASTNQTSMYLCASSQTGGGLDTQYFGPGTRLTVL.